These 11 T cell receptor beta chains originate from one sample sequenced in a study of regulatory T cells in long-lasting Graves disease (dated by TCRdb to the early 2020s). Library creation used multiplex PCR. Sequencing relied on an Illumina HiSeq 4000. TCR beta libraries were built with iRepertoire HTBI primers and Arm-PCR amplification of CDR3 regions. The raw public data were reprocessed by TCRdb itself: fastp quality trimming at Q25, MiXCR clonotype calling, in-frame beta chains only. Rows with a matching CDR3 protein are joined into one entry that keeps the most common DNA and genes. The sample yields approximately 460,000 distinct CDR3 sequences; 16% were counted once. The leading ten clones occupy about 10% of the sample. This specimen's time point label, interpreted: newly diagnosed GD, antithyroid drugs for less than 3 months. RNA was extracted from PBMCs in TRIzol for both TCR sequencing and RNA sequencing.

The sample was also linked to a second study, of T cells in Graves' hyperthyroidism and ophthalmopathy.

Source: peripheral blood mononuclear cells (PBMCs), taken at new diagnosis, from a patient treated with antithyroid drugs. Source of these receptors: a woman in her 30s with Graves disease. Donor details come from another sample of the same person, matched by shared clones.

Of note for this clonotype: One end of the junction does not line up with germline, which may come from a read error. The J gene is TRBJ2-5, the V gene TRBV11-2; D unclear. Germline CDR1 and CDR2: SGHAT and FQNNGV. The CDR3 is 15 residues long. CDR3 sequence (DNA): TGTGCCAGCAGCCTCCAAGTCGGGTCGCAAGAGACCCGGTACTTC. Translating gives CASSLQVGSQETRYF.

This clonotype was counted many times. This chain uses TRBV6-2 or TRBV6-3 with TRBJ2-7; 15 bases line up with TRBD2. This CDR3 contains 15 residues. Trimming at V came to 0 bases and at J to 9 bases, leaving 3 bases not matched to a gene. Germline V gene sequence: CDR1 MNHEY, CDR2 SVGEGT. The CDR3 bases are TGTGCCAGCAGTTACTCGACGGGACTAGCGGGAGGGCAGTACTTC. Translated, it gives CASSYSTGLAGGQYF.

The table lists this clonotype with a few counts. The genes are TRBV6-1 and TRBJ2-3; D perhaps matches TRBD2 (6 bases). The CDR3 consists of 15 residues. Germline V gene sequence: CDR1 MNHNS, CDR2 SASEGT. The V gene lost 10 bases and the J gene lost 3 bases, with 20 bases spanning the gap. The CDR3: CATLESVGSTDTQYF. The CDR3 DNA reads as TGTGCCACCCTGGAGTCGGTCGGGAGTACAGATACGCAGTATTTT.

This clonotype showed up many times. V usage is TRBV11-3 and J usage is TRBJ2-1, with D maybe TRBD2 (5 bases). Trimming cost V 5 bases and J 9 bases, with 11 bases left between them. From germline, CDR1 is SGHNT and CDR2 YENEEA. This CDR3 region has 12 residues. CDR3 sequence: CASSRERGEQFF. CDR3 DNA: TGTGCCAGCAGCCGAGAACGGGGTGAGCAGTTCTTC.

A note on this clonotype: The junction does not match germline at one end; this may be a read error. This rearrangement joins TRBV28 to TRBJ2-2, with TRBD2 matching over 11 bases. This CDR3 contains 16 residues. In germline, CDR1 is MDHEN, CDR2 SYDVKM. CDR3 DNA: TGTGCCAGCAGTTTATTTGGGACTAGCGGCACCGGGGAGCTGTCTTTT. The encoded protein is CASSLFGTSGTGELSF.

This clonotype appeared a few times. J is TRBJ1-5 and V is TRBV9, with D tentatively TRBD1 (5 bases). This CDR3 has 15 residues. Trimming removed 3 bases from V and 4 bases from J, with 14 bases in between. Germline V gene sequence: CDR1 SGDLS, CDR2 YYNGEE. The CDR3 nucleotides are TGTGCCAGCAGCGAGGGCCCAGGGTCGAATCAGCCCCAGCATTTT. Translation: CASSEGPGSNQPQHF.

This clonotype showed up just a few times. This chain links TRBV6-2 or TRBV6-3 with TRBJ2-3; D unclear. Trimming pared 1 base from V and 2 bases from J, leaving 16 bases between. Per germline, CDR1 MNHEY and CDR2 SVGEGT. The CDR3 consists of 17 residues. CDR3: CASSYLGGRTHTDTQYF. The CDR3 nucleotides are TGTGCCAGCAGTTACTTGGGCGGCAGAACCCACACAGATACGCAGTATTTT.

Many counts were recorded for this clonotype. The chain employs TRBV7-2 and TRBJ2-2; D is unclear. Germline V gene lookup returns CDR1 SGHTA and CDR2 FQGNSA. The CDR3 contains 13 residues. V gave up 2 bases and J gave up 5 bases, with 6 bases separating them. As DNA, the CDR3 is TGTGCCAGCAGCTTACGGTGGACCGGGGAGCTGTTTTTT. Residues: CASSLRWTGELFF. Using reference TRBV7-2 and TRBJ2-2 for the parts outside the CDR3, the full variable domain is GAGVSQSPSNKVTEKGKDVELRCDPISGHTALYWYRQSLGQGLEFLIYFQGNSAPDKSGLPSDRFSAERTGGSVSTLTIQRTQQEDSAVYLCASSLRWTGELFFGEGSRLTVL.

The chain links TRBV20-1 to TRBJ1-2; TRBD1 aligns across 8 bases. CDR3 length equals 14 residues. V shed 6 bases, J shed 5 bases, and the junction held 11 bases outside the gene matches. CDR1 DFQATT and CDR2 SNEGSKA come from the germline V gene (reference sequence). The CDR3 DNA sequence: TGCAGTGCGAGATCGGACAGGGAGGGTTATGGCTACACCTTC. This gives the protein CSARSDREGYGYTF.

This clonotype appeared many times. This chain uses TRBV13 with TRBJ1-6, with a weak D call TRBD1 (5 bases). This CDR3 comprises 14 residues. Germline CDR1 PRHDT, CDR2 FYEKMQ (reference sequence). Between the trimmed V and J ends, which lost 0 bases and 6 bases, there was a span of 6 bases. CDR3: CASSLGGGNSPLHF. The CDR3 region has the DNA TGTGCCAGCAGCTTAGGGGGGGGTAATTCACCCCTCCACTTT.

This clonotype was counted ten times or more. The chain links TRBV3-1 to TRBJ1-1, with D perhaps matching TRBD1 (6 bases). Germline V gene lookup returns CDR1 LGHDT and CDR2 YNNKEL (reference sequence). The CDR3 totals 14 residues. V dropped 5 bases and J dropped 4 bases, with 14 bases sitting between them. This CDR3 reads CASSSQGGGTEAFF. Written as DNA, the CDR3 is TGTGCCAGCAGCTCACAGGGTGGGGGCACTGAAGCTTTCTTT.